The TCR beta chain under discussion was sequenced for a study of blood T cell repertoires in COVID-19 (dated by TCRdb to about 2020). Concerning the study at large: Samples covering the acute and convalescent phases of COVID-19 were provided by collaborators in the United States, Italy and Spain. The prospective study material was composed of cDNA or gDNA derived from T cells, B-cell-depleted T cells, or PBMCs. The dataset comprised deeply sampled blood TCRbeta repertoires from subjects exposed to, actively infected with, or recovered from COVID-19. A freely available public database, intended as a resource for researchers studying the immune response to SARS-CoV-2, is where the repertoires were released. Samples came from the ongoing ImmuneRACE study (first 160 participants) plus 1,254 subjects from 6 global collaborators. Sample metadata almost always included a de-identified subject ID, COVID-19 status, age in years and sex. Where available, HLA class I and class II types were taken from metadata supplied by the sample provider and were not determined by assay-based typing.

The CDR3 has 14 amino acids, counting the end cysteine and phenylalanine. Of all the DNA, just the CDR3 is kept, 42 bases in frame from base 1. Per the germline V gene, SGHTA is the CDR1 and FQGNSA is the CDR2. V is pared back by 4 bases and J by 5 bases, with 13 bases lying between the germline termini. The immunoSEQ Assay, a bias-controlled multiplex PCR, was used to amplify TCRbeta CDR3 regions from genomic DNA. The source study handled its data this way. The number of nucleated cells in each sample was estimated from the amplification of reference gene primers within the assay. Sequence reads were collapsed and filtered to measure the absolute abundance of every unique TCRbeta CDR3 rearrangement. For each sample, productive Simpson clonality was calculated as the square root of Simpson's diversity index across productive rearrangements. Not all clones reach the TCRdb copy of this immuneACCESS table, which keeps in-frame sequences only. Checked studies attribute under half of the gap to unresolved V genes and leave the rest unexplained. V and J calls plus clone size are reproduced from that table; the DNA served to infer D and trimming. The sample table lists 250,000 to 350,000 clones, about nine tenths of them with a count of one. Around 13% of the sample rests with the top ten.

Each collaborating institution followed its own protocols to collect whole blood in K2EDTA tubes. Collaborator samples were shipped for TCRbeta analysis as frozen whole blood, isolated PBMCs, or DNA extracted from either sample type. On this clone: The target of this receptor is not known. No per-base quality is available; no much larger clone lies one base away.

What the research found in general, with its limitations: The amount of clinical and demographic metadata varied by source and participant and was provided uncurated.

The chain uses TRBV7-2 and TRBJ2-3; possibly the D gene is TRBD2, per 5 matching bases. The source is an older woman with acute or convalescent COVID-19. Sequencing was carried out using peripheral blood. DNA sequence: TGTGCCAGCAGCTCCCTGTGGGCGGGAGATACGCAGTATTTT. It encodes CASSSLWAGDTQYF.